The 19 T cell receptor beta chains presented below share a single source sample, sequenced in a study of shared clonotypes between healthy human individuals. Here immunoSEQ multiplex PCR was the method, and the copy in TCRdb shows in-frame clones only, minus some. Here the sample spans over 1.5 million clones, about 98% being singletons. The sequenced material came from naive CD4+ T cells sorted from blood. This sample's subset: CD45RA+ positively selected. The receptors here all came from a man in his thirties or forties in good health.

The V gene is TRBV5-1, the J gene TRBJ1-5; TRBD1 matches at 7 bases. V lost 4 bases, J lost 4 bases, and 8 bases stayed unmatched. This CDR3 is built from 15 residues. The germline V gene has CDR1 SGHRS and CDR2 YFSETQ. CDR3: CASSPMGTANQPQHF. The CDR3 DNA sequence: TGCGCCAGCAGCCCTATGGGGACAGCTAATCAGCCCCAGCATTTT.

The chain has TRBV11-2 and TRBJ2-5; TRBD1 aligns across 8 bases. The V gene's germline CDR1 is SGHAT and CDR2 FQNNGV. V shed 5 bases and J 5 bases; nucleotides not matched to a gene: 13. The CDR3 extends over 16 amino acids. The CDR3 DNA follows: TGTGCCAGCAGCACAGGAGGGACAGGTGGAGGTGAGACCCAGTACTTC. Protein sequence: CASSTGGTGGGETQYF.

This chain connects TRBV7-3 to TRBJ2-5; 14 bases map to TRBD2. V was clipped by 4 bases and J by 5 bases; unmatched bases: 6. CDR3 length: 16 amino acids. Germline-derived CDR1 and CDR2 are SGHTA and FQGTGA. The CDR3 DNA follows: TGTGCCAGCAGCTCAAGGACTAGCGGGAGGCCTGAGACCCAGTACTTC. It encodes CASSSRTSGRPETQYF.

The V and J genes are TRBV28 and TRBJ2-7; the D gene is possibly TRBD1 (6 bases). With 6 bases removed from V and 1 base from J, the gap between germline ends came to 10 bases. The CDR3 covers 13 residues. CDR1 and CDR2 (germline): MDHEN, SYDVKM. The chain's CDR3 is CASRRQVSYEQYF. The DNA of the CDR3 is TGTGCCAGCAGAAGACAGGTATCCTACGAGCAGTACTTC.

The chain carries TRBV18 and TRBJ2-3, with 7 nucleotides matching TRBD2. Trimming at V came to 3 bases and at J to 0 bases, leaving 6 bases not matched to a gene. Looked up from germline, CDR1 is KGHSH and CDR2 is LQKENI. CDR3 length: 16 amino acids. Here the CDR3 DNA reads TGTGCCAGCTCACCGCTAGCGGAAAGAAGCACAGATACGCAGTATTTT. It specifies CASSPLAERSTDTQYF.

The rearrangement uses TRBV5-1 and TRBJ2-3; TRBD2 matches at 9 bases. CDR1 and CDR2 (germline): SGHRS, YFSETQ. With V trimmed by 4 bases and J by 8 bases, 17 bases remained unmatched. This CDR3 has 17 amino acids. The DNA for the CDR3 is TGCGCCAGCAGCGCAAATCCACATCCTAGCGGGATGGGTACGCAGTATTTT. This sequence encodes CASSANPHPSGMGTQYF.

The V gene is TRBV4-1, the J gene TRBJ2-1, with no clear D. The germline V gene encodes CDR1 MGHRA and CDR2 YSYEKL. V was shortened by 1 base and J by 10 bases, with 5 bases between the two germline ends. The CDR3 contains 11 residues. CDR3 sequence (DNA): TGCGCCAGCAGCCAAGCTCGGGAGCAGTTCTTC. Translating gives CASSQAREQFF.

CDR3: CASSPRDRGVTEAFF. In DNA form, the CDR3 reads TGTGCCAGCTCACCCCGGGACAGGGGTGTCACTGAAGCTTTCTTT. The genes are TRBV18 and TRBJ1-1; 10 bases map to TRBD1. The CDR3 has 15 amino acids. Germline loops: CDR1 KGHSH, CDR2 LQKENI. The ends lost 3 bases at V and 4 bases at J; junction bases unmatched: 5.

The chain joins TRBV7-3 to TRBJ2-3; D perhaps matches TRBD1 (6 bases). Deletions cut 3 bases from V and 0 bases from J, with 10 bases between. The germline CDR1 and CDR2 sequences are SGHTA and FQGTGA. This CDR3 has 15 residues. The DNA of the CDR3 is TGTGCCAGCAGCTTGACAGGACCTAGCACAGATACGCAGTATTTT. Protein product: CASSLTGPSTDTQYF.

In its sample, this clone was seen once. A junction boundary mismatches the germline segment, possibly from a read error. The chain recombines TRBV11-2 with TRBJ1-1; 7 positions match TRBD1. CDR1 is SGHAT, CDR2 FQNNGV, per germline. CDR3 size: 14 residues. Here the CDR3 reads CASSIDRENTEAFF. The CDR3 DNA is TGTGCCAGCAGCATAGACAGGGAAAACACTGAAGCTTTCTTT.

The chain couples TRBV19 to TRBJ2-1; 10 positions agree with TRBD2. This CDR3 contains 16 residues. The V gene's germline CDR1 is LNHDA and CDR2 SQIVND (reference sequence). Trimming cost V 4 bases and J 0 bases; bases outside gene matches: 3. CDR3 nucleotide sequence: TGTGCCAGTAGTAGCCCTAGCGGGAGCTCCTACAATGAGCAGTTCTTC. It encodes CASSSPSGSSYNEQFF.

The CDR3 region is CASSLGTSGRFTDTQYF. CDR3 DNA sequence: TGTGCCAGCAGCTTAGGGACTAGCGGGAGGTTCACAGATACGCAGTATTTT. The chain carries TRBV5-6 and TRBJ2-3; 15 nucleotides agree with TRBD2. V lost 2 bases and J lost 2; bases outside the gene matches: 3. CDR1 and CDR2 (germline): SGHDT, YYEEEE. The CDR3 consists of 17 residues.

In regard to this clone: Additional DNA sequences in this sample encode the identical CDR3. V usage is TRBV7-9 and J usage is TRBJ2-7, with D unresolved. Looked up from germline, CDR1 is SEHNR and CDR2 is FQNEAQ (reference sequence). Between the trimmed V and J ends, which lost 3 bases and 4 bases, there was a span of 7 bases. There are 12 residues in the CDR3. The CDR3 region has the DNA TGTGCCAGCAGCTTTAGCTCTTACGAGCAGTACTTC. Translation gives CASSFSSYEQYF.

This chain connects TRBV7-8 to TRBJ2-3, with TRBD2 matching over 9 bases. The germline V gene has CDR1 SGHVS and CDR2 FQNEAQ. J was trimmed by 1 base and V by 2 bases; bases with no gene match: 4. CDR3 length equals 16 residues. The CDR3: CASSLLRTSGTDTQYF. In DNA form, the CDR3 reads TGTGCCAGCAGCTTATTGAGGACTAGCGGCACAGATACGCAGTATTTT.

The V call is TRBV4-1, the J call TRBJ2-6, with D maybe TRBD1 (5 bases). The germline gives CDR1 MGHRA, CDR2 YSYEKL. The CDR3 is made up of 16 amino acids. Trimming took 1 base from V and 2 from J, leaving 9 bases between them. For the CDR3, the DNA is TGCGCCAGCAGCCAAGCTTCGACAGCTGGGGCCAACGTCCTGACTTTC. Translated, it gives CASSQASTAGANVLTF.

V usage is TRBV7-9 and J usage is TRBJ1-5; D ambiguous. This CDR3 has 16 residues. The V end was cut by 5 bases, the J end by 7 bases, with 21 bases between. Germline assignment: CDR1 SEHNR and CDR2 FQNEAQ (reference sequence). The CDR3 is CASSGGDVNWGQPQHF. DNA of the CDR3: TGTGCCAGCAGCGGTGGGGATGTTAATTGGGGACAGCCCCAGCATTTT.

The rearrangement joins TRBV7-8 to TRBJ2-2; possibly TRBD1 or TRBD2 for D (6 bases each). The CDR3 has 15 residues. The germline gives CDR1 SGHVS, CDR2 FQNEAQ. V was pared by 8 bases and J by 3 bases, with 16 bases between. In DNA form, the CDR3 reads TGTGCCAGCGTCCGGGGGCCGCTAGACACCGGGGAGCTGTTTTTT. Translating gives CASVRGPLDTGELFF.

This rearrangement joins TRBV27 to TRBJ2-6; D unclear. The V end lost 2 bases, the J end lost 1 base, and 15 bases lay between the germline ends. The CDR3 covers 18 residues. Germline-derived CDR1 and CDR2 are MNHEY and SMNVEV (reference sequence). For the CDR3, the DNA is TGTGCCAGCAGTTTACTGCCCCTTATACCATCTGGGGCCAACGTCCTGACTTTC. Its translation: CASSLLPLIPSGANVLTF.

On this clone itself: Other DNA sequences from this sample encode an identical CDR3 as well. The CDR3 nucleotides read TGCGCCAGCAGCTTGGGCCAGGGCGGCGAGCAGTACTTC. It specifies CASSLGQGGEQYF. The chain is built from TRBV5-1 and TRBJ2-7, with D possibly matching TRBD1 (5 bases). The CDR3 consists of 13 residues. Germline loops: CDR1 SGHRS, CDR2 YFSETQ. The V end lost 0 bases, the J end lost 6 bases, and 10 bases lay between the germline ends.